This is a list of T cell receptor beta chains from one sample in a study of graft-versus-host responses after intestinal transplantation. These receptors' antigens are unknown. Method: immunoSEQ multiplex PCR; TCRdb's copy keeps in-frame clones and lacks some. Of about 50,000 clones in the sample, around 90% were seen once. The sequences come from unstimulated CD4+ T cells sorted from spleen or lymph node cells, collected before transplant. The receptor set was obtained from a human donor who was the organ donor for an intestinal transplant. Each CDR3 is given with its conserved first and last residue. D genes are given only for firm matches. Clone size is stated in some rows and not others, as once, few, many or a class when expanded.

NA,TRBJ1-4,NA,TRBV5-1,TGCGCCAGCAGCTTGGGGGGCCAGACTAATGAAAAACTGTTTTTT,CASSLGGQTNEKLFF
TRBD2,TRBJ2-4,NA,TRBV30,TGTGCCTGGGGAGCGGGAATGGAAAACATTCAGTACTTC,CAWGAGMENIQYF
NA,TRBJ2-7,NA,TRBV20-1,TGCAGTGCTTCTAGGAGCGGCGAGCAGTACTTC,CSASRSGEQYF
TRBD1,TRBJ1-2,NA,TRBV7-2,TGTGCCAGCAGCACCCCCGACAGGGGGCCGATGGAGTATGGCTACACCTTC,CASSTPDRGPMEYGYTF
TRBD2,TRBJ2-1,NA,TRBV25-1,TGTGCCAGCAGCGCAACTAGCGGCCCGTACAATGAGCAGTTCTTC,CASSATSGPYNEQFF
TRBD2,TRBJ2-1,NA,TRBV9,TGTGCCAGCAGCTCAGCGGGGGGCCTTTTATACAATGAGCAGTTCTTC,CASSSAGGLLYNEQFF
NA,TRBJ1-2,NA,TRBV19,TGTGCCAGTAGTATAGATCCAGGGGTAGGAGGCTACACCTTC,CASSIDPGVGGYTF
NA,TRBJ1-1,NA,TRBV9,TGTGCCAGCAGCGCACTCAGGGGGAACACTGAAGCTTTCTTT,CASSALRGNTEAFF
NA,TRBJ2-5,NA,TRBV4-1,TGCGCCAGCAGCCAAAGTCAGGGCCAAGAGACCCAGTACTTC,CASSQSQGQETQYF
TRBD1,TRBJ1-1,NA,TRBV28,TGTGCCAGCAGCACAGGGGGGACTGAAGCTTTCTTT,CASSTGGTEAFF
NA,TRBJ2-7,NA,TRBV18,TGTGTCAGCTCACCCCAGGTCGAGCAGTACTTC,CVSSPQVEQYF
TRBD2,TRBJ2-5,NA,TRBV6-6,TGTGCCAGCAGACCAGCGGGAGGGGAGACCCAGTACTTC,CASRPAGGETQYF
TRBD2,TRBJ2-7,NA,TRBV9,TGTGCCAGCAGTTATAGCGGGAGTGGGGACGAGCAGTACTTC,CASSYSGSGDEQYF
TRBD2,TRBJ2-1,few,TRBV7-2,TGTGCCAGCAGCCGAGAGCGGGAGGCCTACAATGAGCAGTTCTTC,CASSREREAYNEQFF
TRBD2,TRBJ2-3,NA,TRBV7-6,TGTGCCAGCAGCCCCCGGACTAGCGGGAGGACCCCAGATACGCAGTATTTT,CASSPRTSGRTPDTQYF
NA,TRBJ1-2,NA,TRBV6-5,TGTGCCAGCAGTTTGTTAAGGGGGAACTATGGCTACACCTTC,CASSLLRGNYGYTF
NA,TRBJ1-3,NA,TRBV19,TGTGCCAGTCGCCCAGGGGCTATCTCTGGAAACACCATATATTTT,CASRPGAISGNTIYF
NA,TRBJ2-1,NA,TRBV28,TGTGCCAGCAGTCCCTTGATTGAGCAGTTCTTC,CASSPLIEQFF
TRBD2,TRBJ2-1,NA,TRBV25-1,TGTGCCAGCAGTGGCTTACTAGCGGGAGTGGACAATGAGCAGTTCTTC,CASSGLLAGVDNEQFF
TRBD2,TRBJ2-3,NA,TRBV7-3,TGTGCCAGCAGCTACACGGGACTAGCAGAAGATACGCAGTATTTT,CASSYTGLAEDTQYF